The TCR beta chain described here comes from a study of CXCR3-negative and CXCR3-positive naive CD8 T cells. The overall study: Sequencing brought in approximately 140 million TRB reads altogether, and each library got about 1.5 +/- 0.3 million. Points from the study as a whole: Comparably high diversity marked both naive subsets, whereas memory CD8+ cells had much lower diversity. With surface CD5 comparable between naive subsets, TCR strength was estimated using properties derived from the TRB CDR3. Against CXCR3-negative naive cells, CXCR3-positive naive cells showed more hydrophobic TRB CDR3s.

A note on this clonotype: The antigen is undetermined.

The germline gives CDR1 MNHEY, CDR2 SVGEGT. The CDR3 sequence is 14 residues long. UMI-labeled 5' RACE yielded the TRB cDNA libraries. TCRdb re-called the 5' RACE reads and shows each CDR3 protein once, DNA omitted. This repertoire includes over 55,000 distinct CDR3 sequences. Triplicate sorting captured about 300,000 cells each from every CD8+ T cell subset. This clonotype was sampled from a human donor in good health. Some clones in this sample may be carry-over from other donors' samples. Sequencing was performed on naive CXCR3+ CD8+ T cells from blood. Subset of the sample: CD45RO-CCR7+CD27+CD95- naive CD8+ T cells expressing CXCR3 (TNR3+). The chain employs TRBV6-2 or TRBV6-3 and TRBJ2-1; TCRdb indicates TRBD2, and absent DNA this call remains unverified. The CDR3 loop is CASSYGTSGHEQFF.